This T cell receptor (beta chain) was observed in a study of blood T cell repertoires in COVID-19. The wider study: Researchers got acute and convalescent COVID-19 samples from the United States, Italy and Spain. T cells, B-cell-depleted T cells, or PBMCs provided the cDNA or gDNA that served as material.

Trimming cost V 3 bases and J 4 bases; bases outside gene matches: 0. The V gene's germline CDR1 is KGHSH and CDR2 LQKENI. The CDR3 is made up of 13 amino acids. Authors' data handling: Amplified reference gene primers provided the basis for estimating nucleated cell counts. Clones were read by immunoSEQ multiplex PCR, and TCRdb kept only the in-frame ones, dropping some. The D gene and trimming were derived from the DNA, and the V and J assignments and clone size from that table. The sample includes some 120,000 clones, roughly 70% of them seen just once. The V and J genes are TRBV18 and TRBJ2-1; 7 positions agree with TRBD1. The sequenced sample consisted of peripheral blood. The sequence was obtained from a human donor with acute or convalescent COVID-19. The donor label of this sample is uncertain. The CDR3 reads CASSPDRYNEQFF. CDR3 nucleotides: TGTGCCAGCTCACCGGACAGGTACAATGAGCAGTTCTTC.